The 31 T cell receptor beta chains presented below share a single source sample, sequenced in a study of cytomegalovirus exposure and HLA in healthy donors. PCR used 60 Vbeta primers and 13 Jbeta primers. Only in-frame clones appear in the TCRdb table, and some are missing; sequencing was by immunoSEQ multiplex PCR. This sample yields under 200,000 clones, of which roughly 67% are seen a single time; roughly 5.4% belongs to the top ten. The sample consisted of PBMCs. The receptors were sampled from a woman aged 18-30 years in good health and CMV-seropositive.

A word on this clone: One junction end disagrees with the germline gene, perhaps due to a read error. V and J are TRBV7-9 and TRBJ2-5, with 7 bases lining up with TRBD1. Germline assignment: CDR1 SEHNR and CDR2 FQNEAQ (reference sequence). CDR3 size: 14 residues. The CDR3 is CSSSLKGARETQYF. DNA of the CDR3: TGTTCCAGCAGCTTAAAGGGGGCTCGGGAGACCCAGTACTTC.

The genes are TRBV7-3 and TRBJ1-2, with D perhaps TRBD1 (5 bases). V lost 5 bases and J lost 4, with 17 bases in between. The CDR3 is 15 residues long. Looked up from germline, CDR1 is SGHTA and CDR2 is FQGTGA. The CDR3 sequence: CASSPAGGEGYGYTF. The CDR3 bases are TGTGCCAGCAGCCCCGCGGGGGGGGAAGGCTATGGCTACACCTTC.

This clone was recorded only once. This chain uses TRBV28 with TRBJ1-1; 11 nucleotides match TRBD1. The CDR3 is 14 amino acids. Germline V CDR1 and CDR2: MDHEN, SYDVKM. V was pared by 8 bases and J by 6 bases, with 8 bases of the junction left unmatched. As DNA, the CDR3 is TGTGCCAGCTTCTCGGGGGACAGGGGGTCTGAAGCTTTCTTT. Its protein product is CASFSGDRGSEAFF. Looking up the rest from reference TRBV28 and TRBJ1-1 gives the full variable domain: DVKVTQSSRYLVKRTGEKVFLECVQDMDHENMFWYRQDPGLGLRLIYFSYDVKMKEKGDIPEGYSVSREKKERFSLILESASTNQTSMYLCASFSGDRGSEAFFGQGTRLTVV.

This sequence joins TRBV7-2 and TRBJ2-1; 10 bases are a match to TRBD2. The V gene end was trimmed by 5 bases and the J gene end by 7 bases; junction bases not matched to a gene: 8. The CDR3 covers 15 residues. CDR1 is SGHTA, CDR2 FQGNSA, per germline. CDR3 sequence reads: CASSKTGTSANEQFF. CDR3 in DNA: TGTGCCAGCAGCAAAACCGGGACTAGCGCTAATGAGCAGTTCTTC.

V is TRBV2 and J is TRBJ2-1; a possible D gene is TRBD2 (6 bases). From germline, CDR1 is SNHLY and CDR2 FYNNEI. Trimming left V 1 base short and J 8 bases short, with 9 bases between. The CDR3 length is 13 residues. The CDR3 DNA is TGTGCCAGCAGTGAAGGCGGGGAGTATGAGCAGTTCTTC. Translation gives CASSEGGEYEQFF.

This clone was picked up one time. V gene TRBV6-5 combines with J gene TRBJ2-3; D not certain. The CDR3 length is 14 residues. Germline loops: CDR1 MNHEY, CDR2 SVGAGI. V lost 0 bases and J lost 6, with 10 bases in between. The CDR3 nucleotides read TGTGCCAGCAGTTACTCGTGGGCTGTTGATACGCAGTATTTT. Its translation: CASSYSWAVDTQYF.

The CDR3, as DNA: TGCGCCAGCAGGTCGACAGGGGGCCCCTACAATGAGCAGTTCTTC. It translates to CASRSTGGPYNEQFF. The chain links TRBV5-1 to TRBJ2-1, with 10 nucleotides matching TRBD1. The V segment lost 5 bases and the J segment 2 bases; nucleotides outside the gene matches: 4. Germline CDR1 and CDR2: SGHRS and YFSETQ. The CDR3 is 15 amino acids.

The chain couples TRBV2 to TRBJ2-2; D is possibly TRBD2 (6 bases). The V gene lost 6 bases and the J gene lost 12 bases, with 20 bases spanning the gap. The CDR3 sequence is 14 residues long. Germline values: CDR1 SNHLY, CDR2 FYNNEI. The CDR3 sequence: CASRPGTLIGQLFF. In DNA, the CDR3 is TGTGCCAGCAGGCCCGGGACTCTGATTGGGCAGCTGTTTTTT.

CDR3 in amino acids: CASSLTGGSQETQYF. CDR3 DNA sequence: TGTGCCAGCAGCTTGACAGGAGGATCTCAAGAGACCCAGTACTTC. The chain employs TRBV6-6 and TRBJ2-5; D may be TRBD1 (6 bases). V was shortened by 6 bases and J by 2 bases, with 16 bases between the two germline ends. CDR1 and CDR2 (germline): MNHNY, SVGAGI (reference sequence). CDR3 length equals 15 residues.

The chain links TRBV7-8 to TRBJ1-2; D is undetermined. V was pared by 4 bases and J by 8 bases, with 14 bases between. The germline CDR1 and CDR2 sequences are SGHVS and FQNEAQ. The CDR3 extends over 13 amino acids. The DNA of the CDR3 is TGTGCCAGCAGCTATGAAATTCAGTCCGGCTACACCTTC. Protein sequence: CASSYEIQSGYTF.

The chain combines TRBV19 with TRBJ1-2, with 8 positions matching TRBD1. In germline, CDR1 is LNHDA, CDR2 SQIVND (reference sequence). The junction had 9 bases not matched to a gene; V was cut back by 3 bases and J by 3 bases. This CDR3 contains 16 residues. The CDR3, as DNA: TGTGCCAGTAGTATTGAACCGGGACAGGCGTACTATGGCTACACCTTC. Translated: CASSIEPGQAYYGYTF.

This chain connects TRBV2 to TRBJ2-7, with 8 bases identical to TRBD2. The CDR3 extends over 15 amino acids. Germline V gives CDR1 SNHLY, CDR2 FYNNEI. V trimming: 1 base; J trimming: 4 bases; junction bases outside the gene matches: 6. The CDR3: CASSEGGSGGYEQYF. CDR3 nucleotides: TGTGCCAGCAGTGAAGGGGGTTCGGGAGGGTACGAGCAGTACTTC.

In its sample, this clone was seen a few times. The genes are TRBV19 and TRBJ2-3, with TRBD2 matching 10 bases. CDR3 length: 15 residues. With 1 base clipped from V and 4 bases from J, the junction kept 2 bases outside the gene matches. In germline, CDR1 is LNHDA, CDR2 SQIVND (reference sequence). This CDR3 is CASSIASGGPDTQYF. CDR3 in DNA: TGTGCCAGTAGTATAGCTAGCGGGGGCCCAGATACGCAGTATTTT. Looking up the rest from reference TRBV19 and TRBJ2-3 gives the full variable domain: DGGITQSPKYLFRKEGQNVTLSCEQNLNHDAMYWYRQDPGQGLRLIYYSQIVNDFQKGDIAEGYSVSREKKESFPLTVTSAQKNPTAFYLCASSIASGGPDTQYFGPGTRLTVL.

The sample holds a few counts of this clone. The rearrangement uses TRBV4-3 and TRBJ2-2, with 7 bases aligning to TRBD1. V dropped 2 bases and J dropped 5; count of bases not matched to a gene: 5. The CDR3 sequence is 15 residues long. Germline V gene sequence: CDR1 LGHNA, CDR2 YSLEER. CDR3 sequence reads: CASSQNRGGTGELFF. The CDR3 nucleotides read TGCGCCAGCAGCCAAAACAGGGGTGGTACCGGGGAGCTGTTTTTT.

CDR3 sequence reads: CASSIVGESFAEQYF. For the CDR3, the DNA is TGTGCCAGTAGTATAGTGGGAGAGTCGTTCGCCGAGCAGTACTTC. The rearrangement uses TRBV19 and TRBJ2-7; tentatively, D is TRBD2 (5 bases). The V gene lost 1 base and the J gene lost 6 bases, with 16 bases spanning the gap. The CDR3 is 15 amino acids. The germline V gene encodes CDR1 LNHDA and CDR2 SQIVND (reference sequence).

The V gene is TRBV9, the J gene TRBJ2-2; D possibly corresponds to TRBD2 (7 bases). CDR1 is SGDLS, CDR2 YYNGEE, per germline. The CDR3 runs 15 residues. V shed 0 bases and J shed 5 bases, with 11 bases lying between them. The CDR3 DNA is TGTGCCAGCAGCGTAGGCGGGGGCCAGACCGGGGAGCTGTTTTTT. Amino acid sequence: CASSVGGGQTGELFF.

The rearrangement uses TRBV4-2 and TRBJ2-3; the match to TRBD2 covers 13 bases. The germline V gene has CDR1 LGHNA and CDR2 YNFKEQ. The CDR3 covers 19 residues. The J segment lost 0 bases and the V segment lost 0 bases, leaving 6 bases of the junction unmatched. CDR3 DNA: TGTGCCAGCAGCCAAGATGAGACTAGCGGGGGGTCTAGCACAGATACGCAGTATTTT. Translated, it gives CASSQDETSGGSSTDTQYF.

The V gene is TRBV7-2, the J gene TRBJ2-7; 7 positions agree with TRBD2. The CDR3 length is 16 residues. In germline, CDR1 is SGHTA, CDR2 FQGNSA. The J segment lost 1 base and the V segment lost 3 bases, leaving 9 bases of the junction unmatched. The CDR3 region is CASSLSGTIKSYEQYF. For the CDR3, the DNA is TGTGCCAGCAGCTTGTCCGGGACTATCAAGTCCTACGAGCAGTACTTC.

The rearrangement joins TRBV18 to TRBJ1-5; weak D call: TRBD1 (5 bases). Trimming removed 3 bases from V and 4 bases from J, with 19 bases in between. This CDR3 is built from 17 residues. From germline, CDR1 is KGHSH and CDR2 LQKENI. The CDR3 DNA reads as TGTGCCAGCTCACCGAGCAGGCAGGGCGGGGGAAATCAGCCCCAGCATTTT. It is translated as CASSPSRQGGGNQPQHF.

The V gene is TRBV9, the J gene TRBJ1-5; D is unresolved. The ends were cut back, 0 bases at V and 2 bases at J, with 6 bases in the middle. The CDR3 contains 14 residues. CDR1 SGDLS and CDR2 YYNGEE come from the germline V gene. The DNA for the CDR3 is TGTGCCAGCAGCGTAGCGGGTCGCAATCAGCCCCAGCATTTT. Translated, it gives CASSVAGRNQPQHF.

The chain links TRBV2 to TRBJ2-1; 10 nucleotides match TRBD1. The CDR3 is 14 residues long. Germline-derived CDR1 and CDR2 are SNHLY and FYNNEI. With V trimmed by 6 bases and J by 8 bases, 7 bases remained unmatched. This CDR3 is CASRATGGTDEQFF. The CDR3 DNA follows: TGTGCCAGCAGAGCGACAGGGGGCACCGATGAGCAGTTCTTC.

V is TRBV4-2 and J is TRBJ1-6, with unresolved D. Trimming left V 0 bases short and J 10 bases short, with 13 bases between. The germline V gene has CDR1 LGHNA and CDR2 YNFKEQ. This CDR3 is 15 amino acids long. CDR3 loop: CASSQEPGSGSPLHF. CDR3 nucleotide sequence: TGTGCCAGCAGCCAAGAGCCGGGGTCAGGATCACCCCTCCACTTT.

V gene TRBV6-5 combines with J gene TRBJ2-3, with TRBD1 as a possible D gene (6 bases). The V gene's germline CDR1 is MNHEY and CDR2 SVGAGI. Trimming removed 6 bases at V and 1 base at J, with 11 bases between. This CDR3 contains 14 residues. CDR3 sequence: CASRPRGGTDTQYF. Written as DNA, the CDR3 is TGTGCCAGCAGACCCAGGGGTGGCACAGATACGCAGTATTTT.

V usage is TRBV21-1 and J usage is TRBJ1-2; the table assigns TRBD1, which was not confirmed against the DNA. TRBV21-1 constitutes a pseudogene. This CDR3 has 19 amino acids. The CDR3 protein is CASSKATRGPSCSNYGYTF. In DNA, the CDR3 is TGTGCCAGCAGCAAAGCGACCAGGGGGCCCAGCTGTTCTAACTATGGCTACACCTTC.

This sequence joins TRBV20-1 and TRBJ2-3; unclear D gene. The germline V and J ends were trimmed by 5 bases and 7 bases, with 7 bases remaining between them. The CDR3 is 10 amino acids. CDR1 and CDR2 from the germline V gene are DFQATT and SNEGSKA (reference sequence). The CDR3 loop is CSAGKNTQYF. As DNA, the CDR3 is TGCAGTGCTGGCAAAAATACGCAGTATTTT.

The chain is built from TRBV6-5 and TRBJ1-5, with 7 bases aligning to TRBD1. Per the germline V gene, CDR1 is MNHEY and CDR2 is SVGAGI. V was pared by 6 bases and J by 4 bases, with 6 bases of the junction left unmatched. The CDR3 covers 14 residues. The CDR3 loop reads CASRGGQLNQPQHF. The CDR3 coding sequence is TGTGCCAGCAGGGGGGGACAGTTGAATCAGCCCCAGCATTTT.

A few counts support this clone. V and J are TRBV5-4 and TRBJ1-5; D not certain. CDR1 is SGHNT and CDR2 is YYREEE in the germline V gene (reference sequence). The CDR3 consists of 16 residues. Deletions cut 1 base from V and 5 bases from J, with 16 bases between. CDR3 sequence (DNA): TGTGCCAGCAGCTTGAGTCCCATAGTAGGAGATCAGCCCCAGCATTTT. This sequence encodes CASSLSPIVGDQPQHF.

The chain joins TRBV4-2 to TRBJ2-3; 10 bases line up with TRBD2. CDR1 and CDR2 from the germline V gene are LGHNA and YNFKEQ. With V trimmed by 0 bases and J by 8 bases, 5 bases remained unmatched. This CDR3 region has 15 residues. The CDR3 DNA sequence: TGTGCCAGCAGCCAAGAGAGCGGGGGGGCGATTACGCAGTATTTT. Its protein is CASSQESGGAITQYF.

This chain joins TRBV7-8 and TRBJ2-2; tentative D call: TRBD1 (5 bases). The CDR3 sequence is 16 residues long. V lost 3 bases, J lost 0 bases, and 11 bases lay in between. CDR1 is SGHVS, CDR2 FQNEAQ, per germline. CDR3 residues: CASSFERRANTGELFF. The CDR3 coding sequence is TGTGCCAGCAGCTTCGAGCGCAGGGCGAACACCGGGGAGCTGTTTTTT.

This chain joins TRBV28 and TRBJ1-2, with unresolved D. The V and J ends lost 3 bases and 8 bases respectively, with 10 bases between them. Per germline, CDR1 MDHEN and CDR2 SYDVKM. This CDR3 spans 12 amino acids. The CDR3 DNA is TGTGCCAGCAGTTTTTCGAGTAGCGGCTACACCTTC. The encoded protein is CASSFSSSGYTF.

This clone was seen a few times. V usage is TRBV5-6 and J usage is TRBJ1-1; maybe TRBD1 (5 bases). Germline lookup yields CDR1 SGHDT and CDR2 YYEEEE. The length of the CDR3 is 15 residues. Trimming shortened V by 4 bases and J by 5 bases, and 18 bases separated the two germline ends. The DNA for the CDR3 is TGTGCCAGCAGCGTGTGGGGGGGGTTGATAACTGAAGCTTTCTTT. Encoded protein: CASSVWGGLITEAFF.